These 16 T cell receptor beta chains came from one sample sequenced in a study of blood T cell repertoires in COVID-19. Sequencing used immunoSEQ multiplex PCR; TCRdb keeps in-frame clones, though not all of them. The data show over 50,000 clones, 70% to 85% seen once. Specimen: peripheral blood. These receptors came from a human donor in a cohort sampled during active COVID-19.

This clone was detected once. CDR3 protein: CASSVEGQNNEKLFF. CDR3 bases: TGTGCCAGCAGCGTAGAGGGACAGAATAATGAAAAACTGTTTTTT. This chain links TRBV9 with TRBJ1-4, with 7 bases matching TRBD1. Trimming removed 0 bases from V and 4 bases from J; junction bases left unmatched: 3. The germline V gene encodes CDR1 SGDLS and CDR2 YYNGEE. CDR3 length equals 15 residues.

The V call is TRBV27, the J call TRBJ2-1; 7 bases align to TRBD2. Unmatched junction bases numbered 8, after V lost 1 base and J lost 5 bases. CDR1 is MNHEY and CDR2 is SMNVEV in the germline V gene (reference sequence). This CDR3 has 16 amino acids. The CDR3 reads CASSLYGGGEDNEQFF. The CDR3 DNA follows: TGTGCCAGCAGTTTATATGGGGGAGGGGAAGACAATGAGCAGTTCTTC.

The chain combines TRBV2 with TRBJ1-1, with D perhaps TRBD1 (5 bases). With 2 bases removed from V and 5 bases from J, the gap between germline ends came to 9 bases. The germline CDR1 and CDR2 sequences are SNHLY and FYNNEI. The CDR3 covers 13 residues. CDR3 protein: CASSELGVTEAFF. The CDR3 region has the DNA TGTGCCAGCAGTGAATTAGGGGTAACTGAAGCTTTCTTT.

This clone was recorded a few times. The chain joins TRBV6-5 to TRBJ2-7, with 8 bases that match TRBD1. Germline lookup yields CDR1 MNHEY and CDR2 SVGAGI. V shed 6 bases, J shed 0 bases, and the junction held 4 bases outside the gene matches. This CDR3 comprises 14 residues. CDR3 amino acids: CASSRTGSSYEQYF. The CDR3 DNA follows: TGTGCCAGCAGCAGGACAGGGAGCTCCTACGAGCAGTACTTC.

The sample holds a few counts of this clone. CDR3 bases: TGTGCCAGCAGTACCGACAGGGGGCTGAATGAGCAGTTCTTC. Translated: CASSTDRGLNEQFF. The rearrangement uses TRBV2 and TRBJ2-1; 10 nucleotides line up with TRBD1. V gave up 5 bases and J gave up 7 bases; unmatched junction bases: 5. Germline V gene data show CDR1 as SNHLY and CDR2 as FYNNEI. The CDR3 consists of 14 residues.

The chain employs TRBV4-3 and TRBJ2-1; 8 bases fit TRBD2. The CDR3 is 14 amino acids. Trimming cost V 4 bases and J 10 bases; bases outside gene matches: 9. CDR1 is LGHNA and CDR2 is YSLEER in the germline V gene. Here the CDR3 reads CASSRAGGQVEQFF. In nucleotides, the CDR3 is TGCGCCAGCAGCCGGGCGGGGGGCCAAGTGGAGCAGTTCTTC.

J is TRBJ1-1 and V is TRBV4-2; 7 nucleotides line up with TRBD1. Germline V gives CDR1 LGHNA, CDR2 YNFKEQ. The ends lost 3 bases at V and 6 bases at J; junction bases unmatched: 10. The CDR3 consists of 15 residues. CDR3 coding DNA: TGTGCCAGCAGCCATGTTTACAGGGGTGGCCCTGAAGCTTTCTTT. Translation gives CASSHVYRGGPEAFF.

The chain carries TRBV3-1 (or the pseudogene TRBV3-2) and TRBJ2-2; D is unresolved. Germline V CDR1 and CDR2: LGHDT, YNNKEL (reference sequence). The CDR3 runs 12 residues. Trimming took 8 bases from V and 6 from J, leaving 10 bases between them. The CDR3 loop reads CASLGPPGELFF. The DNA for the CDR3 is TGTGCCAGCTTGGGCCCCCCCGGGGAGCTGTTTTTT.

The chain couples TRBV6-6 to TRBJ1-1, with 10 bases that match TRBD1. The V and J ends lost 8 bases and 2 bases, in that order; junction bases with no gene match: 8. In germline, CDR1 is MNHNY, CDR2 SVGAGI (reference sequence). This CDR3 is 15 amino acids long. For the CDR3, the DNA is TGTGCCAGCCGTTGGACAGGGGGTTCCAACACTGAAGCTTTCTTT. This encodes CASRWTGGSNTEAFF.

The rearrangement links TRBV28 to TRBJ2-7; 11 nucleotides agree with TRBD2. V gave up 4 bases and J gave up 2 bases; unmatched junction bases: 7. Germline CDR1 reads MDHEN; CDR2 reads SYDVKM. The CDR3 runs 16 residues. The chain's CDR3 is CASSSATSGEPYEQYF. In DNA form, the CDR3 reads TGTGCCAGCAGTTCCGCGACTAGCGGGGAACCCTACGAGCAGTACTTC.

The V call is TRBV10-3, the J call TRBJ1-3; a possible D gene is TRBD1 (6 bases). The V and J ends lost 11 bases and 0 bases respectively, with 17 bases between them. This CDR3 comprises 15 residues. Germline V CDR1 and CDR2: ENHRY, SYGVKD. The CDR3 region has the DNA TGTGCCGCATGGGAGGGGGAGATCTCTGGAAACACCATATATTTT. Encoded protein: CAAWEGEISGNTIYF.

To note about this clone: Because the CDR3's place on the DNA is in doubt, the DNA is left out and the CDR3 is given as listed by TCRdb. V usage is TRBV7-8 and J usage is TRBJ1-1; the table gives TRBD1 as D, unverified against the DNA. The CDR3 adds up to 22 amino acids, both ends counted. Looked up from germline, CDR1 is SGHVS and CDR2 is FQNEAQ. CDR3 loop: CASSSPGQELSLDKAPKTGAFF.

This chain joins TRBV19 and TRBJ1-6, with TRBD1 as a possible D gene (6 bases). Germline loops: CDR1 LNHDA, CDR2 SQIVND (reference sequence). The CDR3 is made up of 20 amino acids. V lost 4 bases, J lost 4 bases, and 26 bases lay in between. The CDR3 is CASSKSLNLDRSLYNSPLHF. CDR3 sequence (DNA): TGTGCCAGTAGTAAATCACTTAACCTGGACAGATCCCTGTATAATTCACCCCTCCACTTT.

As DNA, the CDR3 is TGTGCCAGCAGTTTGGGGGCCTGGTTGAGCACCCCGGAGGTCCAGTACTTC. It specifies CASSLGAWLSTPEVQYF. The chain combines TRBV27 with TRBJ2-5, with D possibly matching TRBD1 (6 bases). Germline CDR1 and CDR2: MNHEY and SMNVEV (reference sequence). This CDR3 is 17 amino acids long. V shed 3 bases and J shed 10 bases, with 27 bases lying between them.

The rearrangement uses TRBV15 and TRBJ1-2; 12 bases are a match to TRBD1. There are 15 residues in the CDR3. Germline V lookup: CDR1 LNHNV, CDR2 YYDKDF (reference sequence). Losses at the gene ends were 3 bases for V and 8 bases for J; bases not matched to a gene: 7. CDR3 coding DNA: TGTGCCACCAGCAGCCGGGACAGGGGGCAATGGGGCTACACCTTC. It is translated as CATSSRDRGQWGYTF.

CDR3 region: CASSPKGAMVVTGELFF. DNA for the CDR3: TGTGCCAGCTCACCAAAGGGGGCCATGGTGGTCACCGGGGAGCTGTTTTTT. The rearrangement joins TRBV18 to TRBJ2-2; TRBD1 matches 7 bases. Looked up from germline, CDR1 is KGHSH and CDR2 is LQKENI. After removal of 2 bases from V and 4 bases from J, the junction contained 10 bases not matched to a gene. This CDR3 has 17 residues.